There are a few counts of the clone carrying this T cell receptor beta chain. As yet, its antigen is unknown. Cells sorted as Tregs were CD4+, CD25+ and CD127-/low. After constant-region reverse-primer amplification, full-length variable regions underwent semi-nested PCR with Nested Universal Primer A. TCRdb reprocessed the 5' RACE reads via MiXCR and lists one record per CDR3 protein. The top ten hold approximately 2% of the sample, which has fewer than 75,000 distinct CDR3 sequences, approximately 26% seen once. Study observations and caveats: Tumor memory CD4+ T cell TCR gene usage clustered with blood and lymph node memory CD4+ cells and lymph node naive CD4+ cells. The larger cohort examined one V-J beta rearrangement, not whole repertoires. Tumor Treg TCRs overlapped most with tumor naive CD4+ cells.

This CDR3 comprises 14 residues. Germline CDR1 SGHNT, CDR2 YYREEE (reference sequence). The V gene lost 4 bases and the J gene lost 0 bases, with 9 bases spanning the gap. The chain has TRBV5-4 and TRBJ2-3; D gene unclear. The specimen was tumor-infiltrating Tregs sorted from the breast tumor. The source of this sequence is a female donor with breast cancer. The CDR3 DNA is TGTGCCAGCAGCCTGCCTCTGAGCACAGATACGCAGTATTTT. Residues: CASSLPLSTDTQYF.